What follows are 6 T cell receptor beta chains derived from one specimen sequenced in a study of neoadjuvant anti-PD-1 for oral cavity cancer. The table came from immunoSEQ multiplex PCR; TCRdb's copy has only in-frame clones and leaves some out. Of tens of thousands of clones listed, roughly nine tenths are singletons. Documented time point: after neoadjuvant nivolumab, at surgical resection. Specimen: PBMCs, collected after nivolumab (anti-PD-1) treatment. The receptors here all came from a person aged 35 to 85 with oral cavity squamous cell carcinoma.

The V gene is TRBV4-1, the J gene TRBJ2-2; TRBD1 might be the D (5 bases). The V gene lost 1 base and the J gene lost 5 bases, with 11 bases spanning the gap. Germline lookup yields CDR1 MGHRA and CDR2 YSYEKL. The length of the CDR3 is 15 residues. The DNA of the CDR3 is TGCGCCAGCAGCCAAGGCCCAGGGCGGACCGGGGAGCTGTTTTTT. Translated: CASSQGPGRTGELFF.

DNA of the CDR3: TGTGCCAGCAGCTGGGGACTAGCGGACTCCTACGAGCAGTACTTC. This gives the protein CASSWGLADSYEQYF. The chain combines TRBV7-9 with TRBJ2-7; 11 bases are a match to TRBD2. The V segment lost 4 bases and the J segment 0 bases; nucleotides outside the gene matches: 2. Germline V gene data show CDR1 as SEHNR and CDR2 as FQNEAQ (reference sequence). There are 15 residues in the CDR3.

For the CDR3, the DNA is TGTGCCAGCAGCGTAGGTGGCAGGTCGGTAAACACCATATATTTT. Amino acids: CASSVGGRSVNTIYF. This chain connects TRBV9 to TRBJ1-3; no firm D call. The V gene lost 0 bases and the J gene lost 6 bases, with 13 bases spanning the gap. The CDR3 is 15 residues long. Germline V lookup: CDR1 SGDLS, CDR2 YYNGEE.

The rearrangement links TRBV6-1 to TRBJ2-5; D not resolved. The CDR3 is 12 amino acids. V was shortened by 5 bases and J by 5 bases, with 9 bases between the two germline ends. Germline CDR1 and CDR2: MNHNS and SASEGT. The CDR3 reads CASSPIGETQYF. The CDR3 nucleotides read TGTGCCAGCAGTCCTATAGGGGAGACCCAGTACTTC.

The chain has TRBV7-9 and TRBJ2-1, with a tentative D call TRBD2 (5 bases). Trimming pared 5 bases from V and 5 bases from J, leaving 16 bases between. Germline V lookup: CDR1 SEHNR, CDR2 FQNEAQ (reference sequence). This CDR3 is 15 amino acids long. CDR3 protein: CASSPRGSADNEQFF. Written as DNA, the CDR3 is TGTGCCAGCAGCCCACGTGGGTCAGCGGACAATGAGCAGTTCTTC. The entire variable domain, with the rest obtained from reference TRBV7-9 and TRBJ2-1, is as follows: DTGVSQNPRHKITKRGQNVTFRCDPISEHNRLYWYRQTLGQGPEFLTYFQNEAQLEKSRLLSDRFSAERPKGSFSTLEIQRTEQGDSAMYLCASSPRGSADNEQFFGPGTRLTVL.

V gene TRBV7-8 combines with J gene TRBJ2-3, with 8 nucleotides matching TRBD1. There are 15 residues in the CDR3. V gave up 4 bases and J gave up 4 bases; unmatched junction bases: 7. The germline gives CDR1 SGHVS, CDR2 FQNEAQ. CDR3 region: CASSSDRGRSDTQYF. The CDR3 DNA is TGTGCCAGCAGCTCCGACAGGGGAAGATCAGATACGCAGTATTTT.